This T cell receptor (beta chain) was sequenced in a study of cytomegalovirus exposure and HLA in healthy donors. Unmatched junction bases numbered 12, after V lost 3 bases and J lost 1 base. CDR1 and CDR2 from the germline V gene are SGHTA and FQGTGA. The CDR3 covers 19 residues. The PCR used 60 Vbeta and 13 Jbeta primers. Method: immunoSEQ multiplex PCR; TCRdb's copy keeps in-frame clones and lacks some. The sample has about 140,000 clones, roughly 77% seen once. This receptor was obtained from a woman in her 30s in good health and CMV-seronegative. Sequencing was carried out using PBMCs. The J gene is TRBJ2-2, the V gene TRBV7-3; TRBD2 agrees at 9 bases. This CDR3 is CASSFGPSGINMNTGELFF. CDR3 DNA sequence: TGTGCCAGCAGCTTCGGCCCTAGCGGGATAAATATGAACACCGGGGAGCTGTTTTTT.